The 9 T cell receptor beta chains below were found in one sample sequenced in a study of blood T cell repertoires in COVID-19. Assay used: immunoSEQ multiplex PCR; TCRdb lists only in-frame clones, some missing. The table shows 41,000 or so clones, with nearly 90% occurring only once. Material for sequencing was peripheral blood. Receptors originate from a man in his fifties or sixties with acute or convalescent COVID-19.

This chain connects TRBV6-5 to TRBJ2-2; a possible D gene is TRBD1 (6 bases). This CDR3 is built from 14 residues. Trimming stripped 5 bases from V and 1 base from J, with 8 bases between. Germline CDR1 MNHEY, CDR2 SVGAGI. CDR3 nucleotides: TGTGCCAGCAGTCAGGGGCGGAACACCGGGGAGCTGTTTTTT. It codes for CASSQGRNTGELFF.

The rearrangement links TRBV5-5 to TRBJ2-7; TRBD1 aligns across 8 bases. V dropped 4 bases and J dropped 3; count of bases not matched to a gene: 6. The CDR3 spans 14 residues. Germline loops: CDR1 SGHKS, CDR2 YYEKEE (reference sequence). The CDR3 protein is CASSAGTGDYEQYF. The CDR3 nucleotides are TGTGCCAGCAGCGCCGGGACAGGAGACTACGAGCAGTACTTC.

The CDR3 nucleotides read TGTGCCAGCAGCCAAGCTTTTGCAGGGGAGGCTTTCTTT. It specifies CASSQAFAGEAFF. V usage is TRBV3-1 (or the pseudogene TRBV3-2) and J usage is TRBJ1-1; weak D call: TRBD1 (6 bases). From germline, CDR1 is LGHDT and CDR2 YNNKEL (reference sequence). Trimming pared 1 base from V and 11 bases from J, leaving 14 bases between. The CDR3 length is 13 residues.

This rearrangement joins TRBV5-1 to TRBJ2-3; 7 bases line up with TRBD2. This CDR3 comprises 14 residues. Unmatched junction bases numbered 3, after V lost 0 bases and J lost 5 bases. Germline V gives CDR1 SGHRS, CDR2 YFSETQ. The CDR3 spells CASSLELAEDTQYF. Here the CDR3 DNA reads TGCGCCAGCAGCTTGGAGCTAGCGGAAGATACGCAGTATTTT.

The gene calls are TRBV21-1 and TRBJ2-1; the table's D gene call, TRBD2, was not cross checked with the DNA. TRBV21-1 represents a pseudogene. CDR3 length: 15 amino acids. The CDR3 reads CASSTGLEIYNEQFF. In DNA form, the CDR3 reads TGTGCCAGCAGCACGGGACTAGAAATATACAATGAGCAGTTCTTC.

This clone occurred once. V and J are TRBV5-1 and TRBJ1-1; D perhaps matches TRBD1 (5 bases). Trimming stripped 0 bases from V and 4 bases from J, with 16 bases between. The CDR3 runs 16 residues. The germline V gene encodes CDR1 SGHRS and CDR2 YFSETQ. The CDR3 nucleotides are TGCGCCAGCAGCTTGGGTGGGGCGACGTACGGCACTGAAGCTTTCTTT. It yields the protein CASSLGGATYGTEAFF. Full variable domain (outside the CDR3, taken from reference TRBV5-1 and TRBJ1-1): KAGVTQTPRYLIKTRGQQVTLSCSPISGHRSVSWYQQTPGQGLQFLFEYFSETQRNKGNFPGRFSGRQFSNSRSEMNVSTLELGDSALYLCASSLGGATYGTEAFFGQGTRLTVV.

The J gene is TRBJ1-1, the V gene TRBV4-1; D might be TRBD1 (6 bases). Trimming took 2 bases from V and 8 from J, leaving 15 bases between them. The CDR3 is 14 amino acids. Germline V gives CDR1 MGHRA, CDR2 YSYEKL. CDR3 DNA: TGCGCCAGCAGCCAAACCCCTAGCGGGACAGAAGCTTTCTTT. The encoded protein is CASSQTPSGTEAFF.

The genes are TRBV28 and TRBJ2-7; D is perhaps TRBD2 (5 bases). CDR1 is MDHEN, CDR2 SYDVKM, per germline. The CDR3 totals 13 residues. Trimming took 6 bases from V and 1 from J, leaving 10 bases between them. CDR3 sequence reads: CASRAGQSYEQYF. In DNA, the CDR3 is TGTGCCAGCAGGGCGGGTCAGTCCTACGAGCAGTACTTC. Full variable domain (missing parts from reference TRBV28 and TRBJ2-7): DVKVTQSSRYLVKRTGEKVFLECVQDMDHENMFWYRQDPGLGLRLIYFSYDVKMKEKGDIPEGYSVSREKKERFSLILESASTNQTSMYLCASRAGQSYEQYFGPGTRLTVT.

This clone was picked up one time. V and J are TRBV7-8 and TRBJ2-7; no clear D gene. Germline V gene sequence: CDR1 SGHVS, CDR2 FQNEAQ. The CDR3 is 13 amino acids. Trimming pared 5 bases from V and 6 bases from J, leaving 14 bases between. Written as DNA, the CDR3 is TGTGCCAGCAGCGCCCAACGGAGAGGCGAGCAGTACTTC. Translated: CASSAQRRGEQYF.